This T cell receptor (beta chain) was sequenced for a study of shared clonotypes between healthy human individuals. Whole-study results and caveats: Specimens sampled were limited to blood, with tissue repertoires likely differing.

Germline V gene sequence: CDR1 SEHNR, CDR2 FQNEAQ (reference sequence). V was trimmed by 5 bases and J by 12 bases, leaving 14 bases between them. The CDR3 is 11 residues long. Only in-frame clones appear in the TCRdb table, and some are missing; sequencing was by immunoSEQ multiplex PCR. The data contain roughly 2.2 million clones, around 90% of them seen just once; the ten biggest clones take up 0.37%. This clone appeared a single time. Its antigen is undetermined. Sequencing used naive CD4+ T cells from PBMCs. This sample's subset: CD45RA+ positively selected. The clonotype was recovered from a man younger than 35 in good health. Some clones in this sample may be carry-over from other donors' samples. The chain has TRBV7-9 and TRBJ2-7, with D perhaps TRBD2 (7 bases). CDR3 amino acids: CASSPGGAGYF. The DNA of the CDR3 is TGTGCCAGCAGCCCGGGGGGCGCTGGGTACTTC.